A selection of T cell receptor beta chains follows, all from one sample in a study of identical twins. Using its own MiXCR run on the 5' RACE reads, TCRdb lists one record per CDR3 protein. Seen here are nearly 650,000 distinct CDR3 sequences, 7.1% observed once, and the top ten hold about 1.6%. The same data also went into a second study, on yellow fever vaccine responses in identical twins.

Sequenced: PBMCs. These TCRs come from a young woman in good health. The CDR3 runs from the conserved cysteine through the conserved F or W. The D gene is left open where the match is weak. Clone size is shown for a subset of rows, as once, few, many or a class of expanded clone.

V: TRBV20-1; length: 14; D: TRBD1; J: TRBJ2-2; size: -; DNA: TGCAGTGCCCACCGGACAGGGGGCACCGGGGAGCTGTTTTTT; CDR3: CSAHRTGGTGELFF
V: TRBV29-1; length: 13; D: -; J: TRBJ1-4; size: many; DNA: TGCAGCGTTGTCATATCAACTAATGAAAAACTGTTTTTT; CDR3: CSVVISTNEKLFF
V: TRBV4-1; length: 15; D: -; J: TRBJ1-4; size: -; DNA: TGCGCCAGCAGCCTAGACCCCTCTCCTCGGGAAAAACTGTTTTTT; CDR3: CASSLDPSPREKLFF
V: TRBV5-1; length: 14; D: TRBD1; J: TRBJ2-2; size: few; DNA: TGCGCCAGCAGCGGGGACAGCCTCACCGGGGAGCTGTTTTTT; CDR3: CASSGDSLTGELFF
V: TRBV11-2; length: 19; D: -; J: TRBJ2-3; size: -; DNA: TGTGCCAGCAGCTTAGTCTTTGGGTCTGGACAGCCTAGCACAGATACGCAGTATTTT; CDR3: CASSLVFGSGQPSTDTQYF
V: TRBV12-3/TRBV12-4; length: 13; D: TRBD1; J: TRBJ1-1; size: many; DNA: TGTGCCAGCAGTTTCAGGGGGCTTACTGAAGCTTTCTTT; CDR3: CASSFRGLTEAFF
V: TRBV28; length: 15; D: TRBD2; J: TRBJ2-7; size: few; DNA: TGTGCCAGCAGTCTTAGCGGGAGGGCGGTAGGTGAGCAGTACTTC; CDR3: CASSLSGRAVGEQYF
V: TRBV9; length: 10; D: -; J: TRBJ2-5; size: few; DNA: TGTGCCAGCTTTTACGAGACCCAGTACTTC; CDR3: CASFYETQYF
V: TRBV7-9; length: 16; D: TRBD2; J: TRBJ2-3; size: -; DNA: TGTGCCAGCAGCTTCAATCGGGGGGGCCTTTCAGATACGCAGTATTTT; CDR3: CASSFNRGGLSDTQYF
V: TRBV25-1; length: 12; D: -; J: TRBJ2-2; size: many; DNA: TGTGCCAGCAGTGAATACACCGGGGAGCTGTTTTTT; CDR3: CASSEYTGELFF
V: TRBV7-9; length: 12; D: -; J: TRBJ1-2; size: many; DNA: TGTGCCAGCAGCTTAAGTCCCAATGGCTACACCTTC; CDR3: CASSLSPNGYTF
V: TRBV7-8; length: 12; D: -; J: TRBJ1-5; size: -; DNA: TGTGCCAGCAGCGGATCAGCCCAGCCCCAGCATTTT; CDR3: CASSGSAQPQHF
V: TRBV7-2; length: 15; D: -; J: TRBJ1-2; size: -; DNA: TGTGCCAGCAGCTTTGCGGGCGGAACTAACTATGGCTACACCTTC; CDR3: CASSFAGGTNYGYTF
V: TRBV3-1; length: 11; D: -; J: TRBJ1-1; size: -; DNA: TGTGCCAGCAGCCGGACAGATCAAGCTTTCTTT; CDR3: CASSRTDQAFF
V: TRBV29-1; length: 15; D: TRBD1; J: TRBJ1-3; size: -; DNA: TGCAGCGTTGCAACCGGGACAGGGGCGGGAAACACCATATATTTT; CDR3: CSVATGTGAGNTIYF
V: TRBV12-3/TRBV12-4; length: 12; D: -; J: TRBJ1-2; size: many; DNA: TGTGCCAGCAGCCGAGGTGGGAATGGCTACACCTTC; CDR3: CASSRGGNGYTF
V: TRBV9; length: 16; D: TRBD2; J: TRBJ2-5; size: few; DNA: TGTGCCAGCAGCGTAGGGGGACTAGCGGGACAAGAGACCCAGTACTTC; CDR3: CASSVGGLAGQETQYF
V: TRBV5-1; length: 16; D: TRBD2; J: TRBJ2-3; size: many; DNA: TGCGCCAGCAGCTTGGAGGGAGGGAGAGTGACAGATACGCAGTATTTT; CDR3: CASSLEGGRVTDTQYF
V: TRBV4-2; length: 11; D: -; J: TRBJ1-1; size: many; DNA: TGTGCCAGCAGCCAAGGTCTTGAAGCTTTCTTT; CDR3: CASSQGLEAFF
V: TRBV15; length: 16; D: -; J: TRBJ2-3; size: many; DNA: TGTGCCACCAGCAGACAACAGGGATCGGGAACAGATACGCAGTATTTT; CDR3: CATSRQQGSGTDTQYF
V: TRBV7-2; length: 15; D: -; J: TRBJ2-3; size: once; DNA: TGTGCCAGCAGCTTATCGCCGAGGGGTGGGGATACGCAGTATTTT; CDR3: CASSLSPRGGDTQYF
V: TRBV29-1; length: 16; D: -; J: TRBJ1-2; size: -; DNA: TGCAGCGTTCGCGAGACCTGGACAGCCAGTGGGTATGGCTACACCTTC; CDR3: CSVRETWTASGYGYTF
V: TRBV7-9; length: 14; D: TRBD1; J: TRBJ1-2; size: -; DNA: TGTGCCACCGAGACGGGACAGGGATTGGGTGGCTACACCTTC; CDR3: CATETGQGLGGYTF
V: TRBV5-1; length: 15; D: -; J: TRBJ1-1; size: few; DNA: TGCGCCAGCAGCTTGGAGAGGGCAGGGAGGACTGAAGCTTTCTTT; CDR3: CASSLERAGRTEAFF
V: TRBV2; length: 14; D: -; J: TRBJ2-7; size: few; DNA: TGTGCCAGAGGAAAGACTGGAAATAACTACGAGCAGTACTTC; CDR3: CARGKTGNNYEQYF
V: TRBV20-1; length: 17; D: TRBD2; J: TRBJ2-3; size: -; DNA: TGCAGTGCTAGAACCGGGACTAGCGGGAGTCAGACAGATACGCAGTATTTT; CDR3: CSARTGTSGSQTDTQYF
V: TRBV12-3/TRBV12-4; length: 21; D: -; J: TRBJ2-2; size: many; DNA: TGTGCCAGCAGTCTAAGAAAGACCGGGACATCAACCAGCGCGAACACCGGGGAGCTGTTTTTT; CDR3: CASSLRKTGTSTSANTGELFF
V: TRBV7-7; length: 19; D: TRBD2; J: TRBJ2-1; size: -; DNA: TGTGCCAGCAGCTTAGCCCGGACTAGCGGGAGGGCCACAACGAATGAGCAGTTCTTC; CDR3: CASSLARTSGRATTNEQFF
V: TRBV28; length: 15; D: TRBD1; J: TRBJ2-1; size: -; DNA: TGTGCCAGCAGTTCTGGGACAGGGCGGAGGAATGAGCAGTTCTTC; CDR3: CASSSGTGRRNEQFF
V: TRBV9; length: 15; D: TRBD2; J: TRBJ2-3; size: many; DNA: TGTGCCAGCAGCGCTAGCGGGAGCAGCACAGATACGCAGTATTTT; CDR3: CASSASGSSTDTQYF
V: TRBV3-1; length: 16; D: -; J: TRBJ1-1; size: many; DNA: TGTGCCAGCAGACCCGAGACAGGAGTCGGGGGCACTGAAGCTTTCTTT; CDR3: CASRPETGVGGTEAFF
V: TRBV7-2; length: 14; D: -; J: TRBJ1-2; size: -; DNA: TGTGCCAGCAGCTTAGACCACAGGGCGTCTGGCTACACCTTC; CDR3: CASSLDHRASGYTF
V: TRBV4-1; length: 14; D: -; J: TRBJ2-5; size: -; DNA: TGCGCCAGCAGCCCGGGACACTACCAAGAGACCCAGTACTTC; CDR3: CASSPGHYQETQYF
V: TRBV18; length: 16; D: -; J: TRBJ2-1; size: -; DNA: TGTGCCAGCTCACCACCCGTAGCGGTCTCCTACAATGAGCAGTTCTTC; CDR3: CASSPPVAVSYNEQFF
V: TRBV10-3; length: 13; D: -; J: TRBJ1-2; size: many; DNA: TGTGCCATTATGGATGGTCCCAATAGAGGCTACACCTTC; CDR3: CAIMDGPNRGYTF
V: TRBV7-8; length: 14; D: -; J: TRBJ2-3; size: -; DNA: TGTGCCAGCAGCCAGAGAAGTGTCCCAGATACGCAGTATTTT; CDR3: CASSQRSVPDTQYF
V: TRBV4-1; length: 14; D: TRBD1; J: TRBJ2-4; size: few; DNA: TGCGCCAGCAGCCGAGCGACAGGGAATAACATTCAGTACTTC; CDR3: CASSRATGNNIQYF
V: TRBV12-3/TRBV12-4; length: 14; D: -; J: TRBJ1-5; size: many; DNA: TGTGCCAGCAGCCCTTTTTCAGTAACTCAGCCCCAGCATTTT; CDR3: CASSPFSVTQPQHF
V: TRBV24-1; length: 18; D: TRBD2; J: TRBJ2-3; size: many; DNA: TGTGCCACCAGTGACCGAACTAGCGGGAGGAGGTACACAGATACGCAGTATTTT; CDR3: CATSDRTSGRRYTDTQYF
V: TRBV2; length: 15; D: -; J: TRBJ2-4; size: -; DNA: TGTGCCAGCAGTGATTTGACAGAGTCCCCAAACATTCAGTACTTC; CDR3: CASSDLTESPNIQYF
V: TRBV7-3; length: 15; D: TRBD1; J: TRBJ1-2; size: -; DNA: TGTGCCAACAGCAAAGACAGGGCCACAAACTATGGCTACACCTTC; CDR3: CANSKDRATNYGYTF
V: TRBV20-1; length: 14; D: -; J: TRBJ1-5; size: -; DNA: TGCAGTGCTAAAGAAACTAATAGCAATCAGCCCCAGCATTTT; CDR3: CSAKETNSNQPQHF
V: TRBV27; length: 14; D: -; J: TRBJ1-1; size: -; DNA: TGTGCCAGCAGTTTATTGGGGGCGTCCCCTGAAGCTTTCTTT; CDR3: CASSLLGASPEAFF
V: TRBV7-6; length: 15; D: TRBD2; J: TRBJ2-7; size: -; DNA: TGTGCCAGCAGCTTCGGGGCTAGCGGGACGCGAGAGCAGTACTTC; CDR3: CASSFGASGTREQYF
V: TRBV3-1; length: 14; D: -; J: TRBJ2-5; size: few; DNA: TGTGCCAGCAGCCACATAGGAGGGGACGAGACCCAGTACTTC; CDR3: CASSHIGGDETQYF
V: TRBV5-1; length: 16; D: TRBD2; J: TRBJ2-1; size: many; DNA: TGCGCCAGCAGCCCCGGACTAGTATCTTCCTACAATGAGCAGTTCTTC; CDR3: CASSPGLVSSYNEQFF
V: TRBV2; length: 16; D: TRBD2; J: TRBJ2-1; size: few; DNA: TGTGCCAGCAGTGACCTTAAGCGGGAGGCCAAGGATGAGCAGTTCTTC; CDR3: CASSDLKREAKDEQFF